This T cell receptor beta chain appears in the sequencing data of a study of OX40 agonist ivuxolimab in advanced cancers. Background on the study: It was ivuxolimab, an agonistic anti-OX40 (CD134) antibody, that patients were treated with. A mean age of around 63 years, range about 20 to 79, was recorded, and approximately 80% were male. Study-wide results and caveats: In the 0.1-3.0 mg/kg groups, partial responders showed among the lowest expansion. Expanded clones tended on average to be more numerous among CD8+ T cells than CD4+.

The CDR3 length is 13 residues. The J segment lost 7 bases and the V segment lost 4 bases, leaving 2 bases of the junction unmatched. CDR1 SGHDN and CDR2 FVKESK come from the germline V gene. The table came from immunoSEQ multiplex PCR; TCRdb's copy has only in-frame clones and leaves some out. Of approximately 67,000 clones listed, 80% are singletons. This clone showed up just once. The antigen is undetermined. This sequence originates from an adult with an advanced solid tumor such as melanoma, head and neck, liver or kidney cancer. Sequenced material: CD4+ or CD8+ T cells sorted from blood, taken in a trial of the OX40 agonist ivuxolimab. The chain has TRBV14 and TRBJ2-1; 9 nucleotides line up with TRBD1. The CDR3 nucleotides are TGTGCCAGCAGCCGCGACAGGGGGAATGAGCAGTTCTTC. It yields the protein CASSRDRGNEQFF.